This section outlines one TCR beta chain sequence together with its context. These data belong to a study of blood T cell repertoires in COVID-19. Study information: Samples of COVID-19 (acute and convalescent) were obtained from the United States, Italy and Spain. Sample material is recorded as cDNA or gDNA derived from T cells, B-cell-depleted T cells, or PBMCs.

The protocol was immunoSEQ multiplex PCR, while the TCRdb copy is restricted to in-frame clones and leaves out a portion. In the table there are about 180,000 clones, 85% to 90% of which are singletons. This CDR3 comprises 15 residues. V was clipped by 3 bases and J by 2 bases, with 13 bases between them. The germline gives CDR1 MGHRA, CDR2 YSYEKL. Sequenced material: peripheral blood. The sequence was collected from a woman aged 25 to 45 with active or convalescent COVID-19. V gene TRBV4-1 combines with J gene TRBJ2-5; possible D gene TRBD2, 6 bases. The CDR3 DNA reads TGCGCCAGCAGCCACTTACTAGCAGAGCAAGAGACCCAGTACTTC. Translated: CASSHLLAEQETQYF.